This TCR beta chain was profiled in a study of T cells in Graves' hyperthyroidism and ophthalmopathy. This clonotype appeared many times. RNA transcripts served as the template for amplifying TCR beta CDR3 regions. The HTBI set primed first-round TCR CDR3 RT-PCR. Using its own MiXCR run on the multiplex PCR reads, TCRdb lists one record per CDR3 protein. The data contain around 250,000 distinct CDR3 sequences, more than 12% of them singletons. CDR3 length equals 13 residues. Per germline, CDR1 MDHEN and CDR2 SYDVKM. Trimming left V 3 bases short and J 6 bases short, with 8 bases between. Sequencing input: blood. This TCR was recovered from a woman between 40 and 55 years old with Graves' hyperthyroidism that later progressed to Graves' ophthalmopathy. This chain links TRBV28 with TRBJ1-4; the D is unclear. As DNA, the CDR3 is TGTGCCAGCAGTTTGGTGCAGGATGAAAAACTGTTTTTT. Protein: CASSLVQDEKLFF.